These T cell receptor beta chains were read from a single sample in a study of blood T cell repertoires in COVID-19. Repertoires were generated with immunoSEQ multiplex PCR, while TCRdb's copy carries only in-frame clones and drops some. The sample records some 290,000 clones, approximately 81% being singletons. Specimen: peripheral blood. These receptors were collected from a woman aged 55-69 years with active or convalescent COVID-19. Each CDR3 is given with its conserved first and last residue. Each record gives: J gene, V gene, clone size, D gene, CDR3 DNA, CDR3 protein. A D gene is named only where the DNA matches it firmly. Some rows have no size entry. The others give once, few or many, or a class for an expanded clone.

TRBJ2-4,TRBV30,-,TRBD1,TGTGCCTGGAGTGGGACAGGAGCTGCCAAAAACATTCAGTACTTC,CAWSGTGAAKNIQYF
TRBJ2-1,TRBV5-1,-,TRBD1,TGCGCCAGCAGCTCCGGGACAGGTAATTACAATGAGCAGTTCTTC,CASSSGTGNYNEQFF
TRBJ1-1,TRBV4-2,few,-,TGTGCCAGCAGCCAAGATTGGCGGGGGGGGACTGAAGCTTTCTTT,CASSQDWRGGTEAFF
TRBJ2-7,TRBV11-2,-,-,TGTGCCAGCAGCTTCCGGGGCTCCTACGAGCAGTACTTC,CASSFRGSYEQYF
TRBJ1-1,TRBV2,once,-,TGTGCCAACCAAGTAGGGGCCGCAAACACTGAAGCTTTCTTT,CANQVGAANTEAFF
TRBJ2-3,TRBV5-4,-,TRBD1,TGTGCCAGCAGCGGAACAGGGGAGACAGATACGCAGTATTTT,CASSGTGETDTQYF
TRBJ2-6,TRBV6-5,-,TRBD1,TGTGCCAGCAGCTTTATCCCGACAGGGTACGTCCTGACTTTC,CASSFIPTGYVLTF
TRBJ2-7,TRBV10-3,-,TRBD1,TGTGCCATCAGTGGGGGGCTGGACAGGGGGCAGTACGAGCAGTACTTC,CAISGGLDRGQYEQYF
TRBJ2-1,TRBV5-4,-,TRBD2,TGTGCCAGCAGCTTGGCTTCTAGCGGGGGAGGTCATGAGCAGTTCTTC,CASSLASSGGGHEQFF
TRBJ1-1,TRBV2,-,-,TGTGCCAGCAGTGAACTGGCGGCTGAAGCTTTCTTT,CASSELAAEAFF
TRBJ2-7,TRBV2,-,-,TGTGCCAGCAGTCCCTGGGAGAGCGCCTACGAGCAGTACTTC,CASSPWESAYEQYF
TRBJ2-7,TRBV7-9,few,-,TGTGCCAGCAGCCACTCTAGCTCCTACGAGCAGTACTTC,CASSHSSSYEQYF
TRBJ1-5,TRBV19,-,-,TGTGCCAGCAACAGTCGCAATCAGCCCCAGCATTTT,CASNSRNQPQHF
TRBJ1-1,TRBV18,-,TRBD1,TGTGCCAGCTCATTTTCAGGGGGCGGTTTAGCTGAAGCTTTCTTT,CASSFSGGGLAEAFF
TRBJ1-4,TRBV6-1,once,TRBD1,TGTGCCAGCAGTGAACGTTCTTCCGGGACAGGGAATGAAAAACTGTTTTTT,CASSERSSGTGNEKLFF
TRBJ1-4,TRBV11-2,once,-,TGTGCCAGCAGTCAAGTAACAGGAGCCGATGAAAAACTGTTTTTT,CASSQVTGADEKLFF
TRBJ2-1,TRBV7-5,-,-,TGTGCCAGAAGCTCCCAGGGGGTCTTGGATGAGCAGTTCTTC,CARSSQGVLDEQFF
TRBJ1-5,TRBV5-1,once,TRBD1,TGCGCCAGCAGTCCAGGACAGGGTTCCAATCAGCCCCAGCATTTT,CASSPGQGSNQPQHF
TRBJ2-5,TRBV11-1,-,-,TGTGCCAGCAGTCCCACCGAGAGGGTGACCCAGTACTTC,CASSPTERVTQYF
TRBJ1-6,TRBV30,-,TRBD1,TGTGCCCGAGGGACAGGGGATAATTCACCCCTCCACTTT,CARGTGDNSPLHF
TRBJ1-4,TRBV5-1,few,TRBD1,TGCGCCAGCAGTTCTGGACAGGGAGATGAAAAACTGTTTTTT,CASSSGQGDEKLFF
TRBJ1-5,TRBV7-6,-,TRBD1,TGTGCCAGCAGCCGGGACAGGGGGAATCAGCCCCAGCATTTT,CASSRDRGNQPQHF
TRBJ2-7,TRBV6-5,-,TRBD1,TGTGCCAGCAGTTGGGGACAGGGCTACGAGCAGTACTTC,CASSWGQGYEQYF
TRBJ2-5,TRBV2,-,TRBD2,TGTGCCAGCAGTGAGGGACTAGCGAGGGAGACCCAGTACTTC,CASSEGLARETQYF
TRBJ1-1,TRBV19,-,-,TGTGCCAGTAGTCCCCGGTATGAAGCTTTCTTT,CASSPRYEAFF
TRBJ1-1,TRBV30,-,TRBD1,TGTGCCTGGAGTGTAAGGGGGCCAACCACTGAAGCTTTCTTT,CAWSVRGPTTEAFF
TRBJ1-6,TRBV28,-,TRBD1,TGTGCCAGCAGTAAGGGACAGGGGCCGTATAATTCACCCCTCCACTTT,CASSKGQGPYNSPLHF
TRBJ1-3,TRBV29-1,-,-,TGCAGCGTTGACAGCGACTCTGGAAACACCATATATTTT,CSVDSDSGNTIYF
TRBJ2-5,TRBV30,-,-,TGTGCCTGGTCCCCCAGGGGCCAAGAGACCCAGTACTTC,CAWSPRGQETQYF
TRBJ2-7,TRBV3-1/TRBV3-2,-,-,TGTGCCAGCAGCCAAGTCAAAACCTACGAGCAGTACTTC,CASSQVKTYEQYF
TRBJ2-2,TRBV9,-,-,TGTGCCAGCAGCAAAGGAGAAGGTACCGGGGAGCTGTTTTTT,CASSKGEGTGELFF
TRBJ2-1,TRBV5-6,-,TRBD2,TGTGCCAGCAGGGGACTAGCGGGGATCAATGAGCAGTTCTTC,CASRGLAGINEQFF
TRBJ1-2,TRBV7-3,-,TRBD1,TGTGCCAGCAGCTCTCCAGGGGGCGTCTATGGCTACACCTTC,CASSSPGGVYGYTF
TRBJ1-3,TRBV21-1,-,-,TGTGCCAGCAGCAAGGGGACAGGTTCAAGTGGCTCTGGAAACACCATATATTTT,CASSKGTGSSGSGNTIYF
TRBJ1-3,TRBV4-2,-,TRBD1,TGTGCCAGCAGCCAGGCACCAGGGGGCCGTTCTGGAAACACCATATATTTT,CASSQAPGGRSGNTIYF
TRBJ2-7,TRBV7-9,many,-,TGTGCCAGCAGCTCGGGACACGACGTTGTGGCCTACGAGCAGTACTTC,CASSSGHDVVAYEQYF
TRBJ2-3,TRBV4-1,-,-,TGCGCCAGCAGCCAGCCTTGGGAGACCGGTAGAGGCACAGATACGCAGTATTTT,CASSQPWETGRGTDTQYF
TRBJ2-7,TRBV6-2/TRBV6-3,-,-,TGTGCCAGCAGTTACCCCCAGGGGGCGGGGGTACCCTACGAGCAGTACTTC,CASSYPQGAGVPYEQYF
TRBJ2-3,TRBV7-8,-,TRBD2,TGTGCCAGCAGCTTAGGGGTAGCGGGGACAGATACGCAGTATTTT,CASSLGVAGTDTQYF
TRBJ1-5,TRBV3-1/TRBV3-2,-,-,TGTGCCAGCAGCCAAGAAGGGTGGCAGGGAGGTCAGCCCCAGCATTTT,CASSQEGWQGGQPQHF
TRBJ2-7,TRBV2,-,TRBD2,TGTGCCAGCAGTCGACTAGCGGGGGGCCTCTTC,CASSRLAGGLF
TRBJ2-1,TRBV11-3,-,TRBD1,TGTGCCAGCAGCGGGAAGGGGGCCAATGAGCAGTTCTTC,CASSGKGANEQFF
TRBJ1-5,TRBV6-1,-,TRBD1,TGTGCCAGCAAAACAGGGGGCGGGCAGCCCCAGCATTTT,CASKTGGGQPQHF
TRBJ1-5,TRBV30,-,-,TGTGCCTGGAGTGGCCCCCGGGGGTTTCAGCCCCAGCATTTT,CAWSGPRGFQPQHF
TRBJ2-7,TRBV12-5,-,-,TGTGCTAGTGGTTGGGCCGGGACATCCCTTGGGGCCTACGAGCAGTACTTC,CASGWAGTSLGAYEQYF
TRBJ1-2,TRBV30,-,-,TGTGCCTGGAGTTCCCGCCGGGACATCGTATATGGCTACACCTTC,CAWSSRRDIVYGYTF
TRBJ1-1,TRBV11-3,-,TRBD1,TGTGCCAGCAGCCTCAGGACAGGGGAGACTGAAGCTTTCTTT,CASSLRTGETEAFF
TRBJ1-3,TRBV15,-,-,TGTGCCACCAGCAGAGATAGGAGTGCCTCTGGAAACACCATATATTTT,CATSRDRSASGNTIYF
TRBJ1-6,TRBV6-5,-,-,TGTGCCAGCAGTTACTCTGGGGGGATCGATTCACCCCTCCACTTT,CASSYSGGIDSPLHF
TRBJ1-1,TRBV7-2,once,-,TGTGCCAGCAGCTCGACAGTGAACACTGAAGCTTTCTTT,CASSSTVNTEAFF
TRBJ2-3,TRBV29-1,-,-,TGCAGCGTTGCCGGTGGCACAGATACGCAGTATTTT,CSVAGGTDTQYF
TRBJ1-1,TRBV6-6,-,-,TGTGCCAGCAGTTCAAGGACAGCCAACACTGAAGCTTTCTTT,CASSSRTANTEAFF
TRBJ2-5,TRBV6-5,few,TRBD1,TGTGCCAGCAGCGCGACAGGGTCCATGGAGACCCAGTACTTC,CASSATGSMETQYF
TRBJ2-7,TRBV30,-,TRBD1,TGTGCCTGGAGTGTTTTGGGACAGAGGGACTACGAGCAGTACTTC,CAWSVLGQRDYEQYF
TRBJ1-4,TRBV7-8,-,TRBD1,TGTGCCAGCAGCTTAAGGCGGACAGGGAATGAAAAACTGTTTTTT,CASSLRRTGNEKLFF